This entry lists 18 T cell receptor beta chains sequenced from one sample in a study of PD-1 blockade in classical Hodgkin lymphoma. Method: immunoSEQ multiplex PCR; TCRdb's copy keeps in-frame clones and lacks some. The sample lists around 14,000 clones, 83% occurring once. Each of the patients experienced relapse following autologous stem cell transplantation, and their brentuximab vedotin exposure differed. The sample in question was peripheral blood mononuclear cells (PBMCs), obtained before the second cycle of nivolumab. All receptors derive from a human donor with classical Hodgkin lymphoma.

The chain carries TRBV14 and TRBJ2-5, with D perhaps being TRBD1 or TRBD2 (5 bases each). The CDR3 totals 15 residues. Germline V lookup: CDR1 SGHDN, CDR2 FVKESK. Trimming removed 4 bases from V and 1 base from J, with 13 bases in between. The CDR3 reads CASSPTPGAQETQYF. As DNA, the CDR3 is TGTGCCAGCAGCCCAACACCCGGGGCCCAAGAGACCCAGTACTTC.

CDR3 sequence reads: CASSQGVGYEAYEQYF. In nucleotides, the CDR3 is TGCGCCAGCAGCCAAGGGGTTGGTTACGAAGCCTACGAGCAGTACTTC. V is TRBV4-3 and J is TRBJ2-7; no firm D call. The CDR3 extends over 16 amino acids. Trimming left V 1 base short and J 2 bases short, with 15 bases between. Per germline, CDR1 LGHNA and CDR2 YSLEER.

The chain has TRBV18 and TRBJ1-2; D uncertain. The CDR3 spans 13 residues. The germline CDR1 and CDR2 sequences are KGHSH and LQKENI. V lost 2 bases and J lost 3, with 7 bases in between. This CDR3 is CASSPSRDYGYTF. In DNA form, the CDR3 reads TGTGCCAGCTCACCAAGCCGTGACTATGGCTACACCTTC.

This clone was seen a few times. The chain is built from TRBV7-6 and TRBJ2-1; 9 positions match TRBD1. The CDR3 totals 16 residues. The germline gives CDR1 SGHVS, CDR2 FNYEAQ. The junction had 5 bases not matched to a gene; V was cut back by 5 bases and J by 0 bases. In DNA form, the CDR3 reads TGTGCCAGCAGCGCAGGACAGGGGAGCTCCTACAATGAGCAGTTCTTC. Translation: CASSAGQGSSYNEQFF.

This clone was found once. The CDR3 region is CASSVDRQSYEQYF. CDR3 nucleotides: TGCGCCAGCAGTGTGGACAGGCAGTCCTACGAGCAGTACTTC. The gene calls are TRBV10-1 and TRBJ2-7; TRBD1 agrees at 7 bases. CDR1 and CDR2 (germline): WNHNN, SYGVQD (reference sequence). The trim removed 4 bases at V and 1 base at J, leaving 4 bases unmatched. This CDR3 contains 14 residues.

V usage is TRBV5-6 and J usage is TRBJ2-2; possibly TRBD1 for D (5 bases). V lost 6 bases to trimming and J lost 3 bases, with 9 bases between them. The CDR3 length is 13 residues. Germline values: CDR1 SGHDT, CDR2 YYEEEE. DNA for the CDR3: TGTGCCAGCACCGAACAGGACACCGGGGAGCTGTTTTTT. Translating it yields CASTEQDTGELFF.

J is TRBJ1-2 and V is TRBV10-1, with D uncertain. Trimming pared 2 bases from V and 7 bases from J, leaving 11 bases between. The CDR3 totals 13 residues. The germline gives CDR1 WNHNN, CDR2 SYGVQD (reference sequence). In DNA, the CDR3 is TGCGCCAGCAGTGAGGGCAGGCTTCGTGGCTACACCTTC. It codes for CASSEGRLRGYTF.

This clone was counted only a few times. This chain uses TRBV5-1 with TRBJ1-1, with 7 bases matching TRBD1. Germline V lookup: CDR1 SGHRS, CDR2 YFSETQ. The CDR3 is 16 amino acids. The trim removed 1 base at V and 0 bases at J, leaving 6 bases unmatched. The CDR3 DNA follows: TGCGCCAGCAGCTTGTGGGGGGGACAGTTGAACACTGAAGCTTTCTTT. Protein product: CASSLWGGQLNTEAFF.

This rearrangement joins TRBV4-1 to TRBJ1-1; TRBD1 matches 8 bases. CDR1 and CDR2 from the germline V gene are MGHRA and YSYEKL. The ends lost 0 bases at V and 11 bases at J; junction bases unmatched: 23. The CDR3 runs to 19 residues. CDR3 loop: CASSQDPPGQVPLASKAFF. In DNA form, the CDR3 reads TGCGCCAGCAGCCAAGATCCCCCGGGACAGGTCCCCCTGGCTTCTAAGGCTTTCTTT.

This clone was counted only a few times. The genes are TRBV10-3 and TRBJ1-5; D unclear. Deletions cut 2 bases from V and 8 bases from J, with 7 bases between. CDR1 is ENHRY, CDR2 SYGVKD, per germline. The CDR3 runs 12 residues. The CDR3 is CAISEIKEPQHF. The CDR3 region has the DNA TGTGCCATCAGTGAGATAAAGGAGCCCCAGCATTTT.

The chain joins TRBV4-1 to TRBJ1-3; D uncertain. The CDR3 has 16 residues. In germline, CDR1 is MGHRA, CDR2 YSYEKL. V was shortened by 2 bases and J by 2 bases, with 13 bases between the two germline ends. CDR3 sequence reads: CASSQPTAKAGNTIYF. In DNA, the CDR3 is TGCGCCAGCAGCCAACCTACAGCCAAAGCTGGAAACACCATATATTTT.

This clone has only a few counts. The genes are TRBV4-1 and TRBJ1-2; TRBD1 matches 12 bases. The germline CDR1 and CDR2 sequences are MGHRA and YSYEKL. CDR3 length equals 15 residues. V dropped 3 bases and J dropped 5; count of bases not matched to a gene: 4. The CDR3 sequence is CASSQPGQGAYGYTF. CDR3 in DNA: TGCGCCAGCAGCCAGCCGGGACAGGGGGCTTATGGCTACACCTTC.

This chain uses TRBV6-1 with TRBJ1-3, with 9 bases identical to TRBD1. Germline values: CDR1 MNHNS, CDR2 SASEGT. V was pared by 2 bases and J by 4 bases, with 3 bases of the junction left unmatched. The length of the CDR3 is 15 residues. The CDR3 here is CASSENRGRGNTIYF. The CDR3 coding sequence is TGTGCCAGCAGTGAAAACAGGGGGCGCGGAAACACCATATATTTT.

This clone was recorded a few times. The chain is built from TRBV5-8 and TRBJ1-2, with D perhaps matching TRBD1 (5 bases). With 0 bases removed from V and 4 bases from J, the gap between germline ends came to 7 bases. The germline gives CDR1 SGHTS, CDR2 YDEGEE. The CDR3 spans 13 residues. CDR3 region: CASSLGDGYGYTF. In DNA, the CDR3 is TGTGCCAGCAGCTTGGGGGACGGCTATGGCTACACCTTC.

The V and J genes are TRBV5-5 and TRBJ2-2; TRBD2 matches 11 bases. Germline V gene data show CDR1 as SGHKS and CDR2 as YYEKEE (reference sequence). This CDR3 is 19 amino acids long. V trimming: 2 bases; J trimming: 0 bases; junction bases outside the gene matches: 9. CDR3 in DNA: TGTGCCAGCAGCTTATCGGTACTAGCGGGGGCCACGAACACCGGGGAGCTGTTTTTT. Its translation is CASSLSVLAGATNTGELFF.

This clone was counted a few times. The chain combines TRBV7-2 with TRBJ1-6; 8 bases are shared with TRBD1. Germline V lookup: CDR1 SGHTA, CDR2 FQGNSA. Trimming cost V 8 bases and J 9 bases; bases outside gene matches: 12. The CDR3 sequence is 15 residues long. The CDR3 loop is CASQDIQGDFSPLHF. CDR3 in DNA: TGTGCCAGCCAAGACATACAGGGGGATTTTTCACCCCTCCACTTT.

The rearrangement uses TRBV5-1 and TRBJ2-3, with 7 bases that match TRBD2. The CDR3 spans 16 residues. Germline V CDR1 and CDR2: SGHRS, YFSETQ. V shed 7 bases and J 0 bases; nucleotides not matched to a gene: 11. Here the CDR3 DNA reads TGCGCCAGCGGACTTCTATCGGGGGGTAGCACAGATACGCAGTATTTT. Its translation: CASGLLSGGSTDTQYF.

This clone was seen only once. The chain combines TRBV14 with TRBJ2-5; D may be TRBD2 (5 bases). The CDR3 totals 15 residues. Trimming took 4 bases from V and 1 from J, leaving 13 bases between them. CDR1 and CDR2 (germline): SGHDN, FVKESK. CDR3 amino acids: CASSLYRGSQETQYF. The CDR3 region has the DNA TGTGCCAGCAGCCTCTATAGAGGGTCCCAAGAGACCCAGTACTTC.